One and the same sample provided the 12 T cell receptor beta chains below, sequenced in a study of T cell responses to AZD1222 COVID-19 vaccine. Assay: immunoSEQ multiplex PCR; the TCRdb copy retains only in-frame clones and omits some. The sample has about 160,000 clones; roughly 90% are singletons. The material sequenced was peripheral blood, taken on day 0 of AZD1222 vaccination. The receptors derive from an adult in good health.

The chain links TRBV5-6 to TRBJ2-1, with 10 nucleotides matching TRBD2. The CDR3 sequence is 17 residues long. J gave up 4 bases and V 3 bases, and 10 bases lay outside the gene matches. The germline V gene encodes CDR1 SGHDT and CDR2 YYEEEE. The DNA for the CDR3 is TGTGCCAGCAGCTGGGGCCCGGTAGCGGGAGGTTACAATGAGCAGTTCTTC. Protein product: CASSWGPVAGGYNEQFF.

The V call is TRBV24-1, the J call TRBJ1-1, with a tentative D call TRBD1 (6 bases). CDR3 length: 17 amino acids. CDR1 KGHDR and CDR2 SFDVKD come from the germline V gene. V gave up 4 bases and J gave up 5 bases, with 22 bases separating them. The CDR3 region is CATSESGTTPWGTEAFF. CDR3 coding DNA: TGTGCCACCAGTGAATCCGGGACAACACCCTGGGGAACTGAAGCTTTCTTT.

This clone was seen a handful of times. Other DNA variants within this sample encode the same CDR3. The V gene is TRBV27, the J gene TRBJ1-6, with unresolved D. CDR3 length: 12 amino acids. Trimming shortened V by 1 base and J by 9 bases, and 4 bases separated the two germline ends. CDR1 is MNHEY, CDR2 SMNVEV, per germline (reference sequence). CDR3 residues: CASSLLGSPLHF. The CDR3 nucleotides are TGTGCCAGCAGTTTATTAGGTTCACCCCTCCACTTT.

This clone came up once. CDR3 amino acids: CASSLTSGRWETQYF. As DNA, the CDR3 is TGTGCCAGCAGCCTCACTAGCGGGAGGTGGGAGACCCAGTACTTC. The genes are TRBV11-3 and TRBJ2-5, with 12 bases identical to TRBD2. The CDR3 consists of 15 residues. Per the germline V gene, CDR1 is SGHNT and CDR2 is YENEEA. Unmatched junction bases numbered 6, after V lost 5 bases and J lost 5 bases.

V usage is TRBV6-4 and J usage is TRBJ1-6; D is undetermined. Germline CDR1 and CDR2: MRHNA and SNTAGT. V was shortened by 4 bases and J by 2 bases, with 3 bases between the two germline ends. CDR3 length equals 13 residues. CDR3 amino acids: CASSAAYNSPLHF. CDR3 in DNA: TGTGCCAGCAGTGCGGCCTATAATTCACCCCTCCACTTT.

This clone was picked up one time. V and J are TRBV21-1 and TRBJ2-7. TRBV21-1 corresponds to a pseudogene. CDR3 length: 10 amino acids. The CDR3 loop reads CASGGCEQYF. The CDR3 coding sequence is TGTGCCAGCGGGGGTTGCGAGCAGTACTTC.

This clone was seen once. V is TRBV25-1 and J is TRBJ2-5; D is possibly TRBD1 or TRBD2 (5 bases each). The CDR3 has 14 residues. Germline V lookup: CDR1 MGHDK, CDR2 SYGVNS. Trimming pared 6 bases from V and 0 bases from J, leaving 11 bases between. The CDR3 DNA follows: TGTGCCAGCAGGGGGACGGGGTACCAAGAGACCCAGTACTTC. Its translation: CASRGTGYQETQYF.

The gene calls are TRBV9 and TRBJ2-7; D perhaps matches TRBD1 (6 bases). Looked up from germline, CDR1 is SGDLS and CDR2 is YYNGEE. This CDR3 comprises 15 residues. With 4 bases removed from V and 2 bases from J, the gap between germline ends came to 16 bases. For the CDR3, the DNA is TGTGCCAGCAGCTCCCGATCAGGGGCCGCCTACGAGCAGTACTTC. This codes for CASSSRSGAAYEQYF.

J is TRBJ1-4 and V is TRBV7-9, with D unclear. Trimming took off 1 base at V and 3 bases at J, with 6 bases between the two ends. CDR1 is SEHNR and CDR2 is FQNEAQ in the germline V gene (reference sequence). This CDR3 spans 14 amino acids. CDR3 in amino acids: CASSLEGANEKLFF. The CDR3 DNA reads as TGTGCCAGCAGCTTAGAGGGAGCTAATGAAAAACTGTTTTTT. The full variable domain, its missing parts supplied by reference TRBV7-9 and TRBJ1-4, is DTGVSQNPRHKITKRGQNVTFRCDPISEHNRLYWYRQTLGQGPEFLTYFQNEAQLEKSRLLSDRFSAERPKGSFSTLEIQRTEQGDSAMYLCASSLEGANEKLFFGSGTQLSVL.

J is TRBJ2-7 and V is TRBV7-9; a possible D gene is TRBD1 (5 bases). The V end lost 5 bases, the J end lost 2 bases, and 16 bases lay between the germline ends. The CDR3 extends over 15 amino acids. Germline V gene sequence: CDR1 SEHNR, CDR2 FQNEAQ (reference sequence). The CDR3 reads CASSPWEGEAYEQYF. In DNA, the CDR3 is TGTGCCAGCAGCCCCTGGGAAGGGGAAGCCTACGAGCAGTACTTC.

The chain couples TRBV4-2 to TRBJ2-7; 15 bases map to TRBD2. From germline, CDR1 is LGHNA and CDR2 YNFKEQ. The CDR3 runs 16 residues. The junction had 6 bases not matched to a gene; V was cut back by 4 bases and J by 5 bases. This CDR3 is CASSRGTSGGSHEQYF. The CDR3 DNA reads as TGTGCCAGCAGCCGCGGGACTAGCGGGGGGTCCCACGAGCAGTACTTC.

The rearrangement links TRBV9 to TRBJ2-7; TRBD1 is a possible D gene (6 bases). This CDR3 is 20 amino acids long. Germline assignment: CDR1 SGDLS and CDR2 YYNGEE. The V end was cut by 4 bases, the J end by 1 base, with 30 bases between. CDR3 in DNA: TGTGCCAGCAGCAGCGGCAGGGGCAAGAACAATAGGACGAGGTCCTACGAGCAGTACTTC. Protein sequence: CASSSGRGKNNRTRSYEQYF.